Presented here are 20 T cell receptor beta chains from one specimen sequenced in a study of breast tumors, draining lymph nodes, adjacent tissues. One entry per CDR3 protein results from TCRdb running MiXCR on the multiplex PCR reads. The sample has 7,000 to 9,000 distinct CDR3 sequences, around 80% seen once. The sequenced sample consisted of tumor-adjacent breast tissue. These receptors were taken from a female donor with breast cancer. Some clones in this sample may be carry-over from other donors' samples.

V and J are TRBV20-1 and TRBJ2-3; 8 bases are shared with TRBD1. The CDR3 sequence is 14 residues long. After removal of 6 bases from V and 11 bases from J, the junction contained 16 bases not matched to a gene. CDR1 and CDR2 (germline): DFQATT, SNEGSKA (reference sequence). CDR3 residues: CSARQGTVQVGQYF. CDR3 nucleotides: TGCAGTGCGAGACAGGGGACAGTCCAAGTCGGGCAGTATTTT.

The chain links TRBV20-1 to TRBJ2-3; 11 bases match TRBD2. The V gene's germline CDR1 is DFQATT and CDR2 SNEGSKA (reference sequence). Trimming at V came to 2 bases and at J to 4 bases, leaving 11 bases not matched to a gene. This CDR3 is 17 amino acids long. This CDR3 is CSARLAGGGDSADTQYF. The DNA of the CDR3 is TGCAGTGCTAGATTAGCGGGGGGGGGCGATTCGGCAGATACGCAGTATTTT.

J is TRBJ2-7 and V is TRBV7-9, with 8 bases that match TRBD2. Germline V gene lookup returns CDR1 SEHNR and CDR2 FQNEAQ (reference sequence). After removal of 4 bases from V and 12 bases from J, the junction contained 8 bases not matched to a gene. The CDR3 consists of 12 residues. The CDR3 nucleotides read TGTGCCAGCAGCTCCGGGAGGGGGGAGATGTACTTC. As protein: CASSSGRGEMYF.

The chain recombines TRBV7-6 with TRBJ2-3; D is unresolved. The CDR3 spans 12 residues. Germline-derived CDR1 and CDR2 are SGHVS and FNYEAQ. Trimming shortened V by 2 bases and J by 4 bases, and 4 bases separated the two germline ends. The CDR3 bases are TGTGCCAGCAGCTTATCATCAGATACGCAGTATTTT. Amino acid sequence: CASSLSSDTQYF.

A remark on this clonotype: One end of the junction fails to match germline, which may point to a read error. For the CDR3, the DNA is TGCGCCAGCAAGGCCGTTGGAAACACCACATATTTT. Protein sequence: CASKAVGNTTYF. The rearrangement uses TRBV10-2 and TRBJ1-3; D remains ambiguous. This CDR3 contains 12 residues. The germline CDR1 and CDR2 sequences are WSHSY and SAAADI.

Only a few counts were recorded for this clonotype. The V call is TRBV15, the J call TRBJ2-3, with 11 bases that match TRBD2. J was trimmed by 2 bases and V by 0 bases; bases with no gene match: 7. The CDR3 has 18 amino acids. CDR1 is LNHNV and CDR2 is YYDKDF in the germline V gene (reference sequence). The DNA of the CDR3 is TGTGCCACCAGCAGAGATACACTAGCGGGAGCGGCCACAGATACGCAGTATTTT. It translates to CATSRDTLAGAATDTQYF.

In this sample, this clonotype is medium-sized. V and J are TRBV2 and TRBJ2-1; D is possibly TRBD2 (5 bases). Trimming pared 10 bases from V and 3 bases from J, leaving 10 bases between. Per the germline V gene, CDR1 is SNHLY and CDR2 is FYNNEI. The CDR3 runs 12 residues. CDR3 region: CATRRDYNEQFF. CDR3 bases: TGTGCCACCCGCCGGGACTACAATGAGCAGTTCTTC. Filled out from reference TRBV2 and TRBJ2-1, the complete variable domain reads EPEVTQTPSHQVTQMGQEVILRCVPISNHLYFYWYRQILGQKVEFLVSFYNNEISEKSEIFDDQFSVERPDGSNFTLKIRSTKLEDSAMYFCATRRDYNEQFFGPGTRLTVL.

By sample fraction, this clonotype is medium-sized (0.01 to 0.1%). The chain employs TRBV11-2 and TRBJ2-7; D possibly corresponds to TRBD1 (6 bases). Trimming took off 1 base at V and 6 bases at J, with 16 bases between the two ends. There are 15 residues in the CDR3. Germline lookup yields CDR1 SGHAT and CDR2 FQNNGV. This chain's CDR3 is CASSLGGRVGGEQYF. CDR3 nucleotides: TGTGCCAGCAGCTTAGGGGGGCGGGTTGGAGGCGAGCAGTACTTC.

This sequence joins TRBV7-8 and TRBJ1-6, with a tentative D call TRBD1 (6 bases). The CDR3 consists of 18 residues. Trimming removed 0 bases at V and 7 bases at J, with 19 bases between. In germline, CDR1 is SGHVS, CDR2 FQNEAQ. The chain's CDR3 is CASSLALGGGDGNSPLHF. The CDR3 bases are TGTGCCAGCAGCTTAGCGCTTGGGGGGGGCGATGGAAATTCACCCCTCCACTTT.

This clonotype was observed a single time. The junction differs from germline at one of its ends, possibly a read error. The chain couples TRBV6-1 to TRBJ1-3; no clear D. This CDR3 comprises 13 residues. Germline-derived CDR1 and CDR2 are MNHNS and SASEGT. DNA for the CDR3: TGTGCCAGCATCACCCGGGATCCAAACACCATATATTTC. Its protein product is CASITRDPNTIYF.

In its sample, this clonotype was seen a few times. The chain uses TRBV7-3 and TRBJ2-3; a possible D gene is TRBD2 (6 bases). CDR3 size: 14 residues. V dropped 4 bases and J dropped 6 bases, with 14 bases sitting between them. Germline values: CDR1 SGHTA, CDR2 FQGTGA. The CDR3 sequence: CASSSGLRGDTQYF. Here the CDR3 DNA reads TGTGCCAGCAGCTCGGGACTGCGAGGGGATACGCAGTATTTT. The entire variable domain, with the rest obtained from reference TRBV7-3 and TRBJ2-3, is as follows: GAGVSQTPSNKVTEKGKYVELRCDPISGHTALYWYRQSLGQGPEFLIYFQGTGAADDSGLPNDRFFAVRPEGSVSTLKIQRTERGDSAVYLCASSSGLRGDTQYFGPGTRLTVL.

The chain has TRBV20-1 and TRBJ2-5; D might be TRBD2 (6 bases). CDR1 is DFQATT, CDR2 SNEGSKA, per germline (reference sequence). The CDR3 sequence is 15 residues long. Trimming stripped 3 bases from V and 2 bases from J, with 16 bases between. CDR3: CSARVAASGQETQYF. The CDR3, as DNA: TGCAGTGCTAGGGTAGCGGCCTCGGGGCAAGAGACCCAGTACTTC.

This sequence joins TRBV11-2 and TRBJ2-1; 13 bases match TRBD2. Germline V gene lookup returns CDR1 SGHAT and CDR2 FQNNGV. V lost 5 bases, J lost 2 bases, and 6 bases stayed unmatched. The CDR3 covers 17 residues. CDR3 in DNA: TGTGCCAGCAGCAAAGGGACTAGCGGGGAGACCTACAATGAGCAGTTCTTC. Protein: CASSKGTSGETYNEQFF. The variable domain in full, completed from reference TRBV11-2 and TRBJ2-1, reads EAGVAQSPRYKIIEKRQSVAFWCNPISGHATLYWYQQILGQGPKLLIQFQNNGVVDDSQLPKDRFSAERLKGVDSTLKIQPAKLEDSAVYLCASSKGTSGETYNEQFFGPGTRLTVL.

The gene calls are TRBV7-2 and TRBJ2-7, with unresolved D. CDR1 and CDR2 (germline): SGHTA, FQGNSA. With 1 base removed from V and 5 bases from J, the gap between germline ends came to 15 bases. The length of the CDR3 is 15 residues. The CDR3 spells CASSLVGLRTNEQYF. DNA of the CDR3: TGTGCCAGCAGCTTAGTTGGTTTGCGGACCAACGAGCAGTACTTC.

By share, this clonotype ranks as medium-sized. This chain connects TRBV27 to TRBJ1-2, with D possibly matching TRBD1 (6 bases). Trimming shortened V by 6 bases and J by 3 bases, and 11 bases separated the two germline ends. Per germline, CDR1 MNHEY and CDR2 SMNVEV (reference sequence). CDR3 length: 13 amino acids. CDR3 DNA: TGTGCCAGCAGCCGAAGGGGGGACTATGGCTACACCTTC. Translated: CASSRRGDYGYTF.

The gene calls are TRBV12-3 or TRBV12-4 and TRBJ2-7; 8 nucleotides align to TRBD2. Germline trimming cut 4 bases from V and 6 bases from J; bases unmatched to any gene: 11. CDR3 length: 15 amino acids. The CDR3 coding sequence is TGTGCCAGCAGTTCCCTAGCGGGCCCGGAGCTCGAGCAGTACTTC. It encodes CASSSLAGPELEQYF.

The gene calls are TRBV7-9 and TRBJ2-7; 12 bases are a match to TRBD2. Germline values: CDR1 SEHNR, CDR2 FQNEAQ (reference sequence). J gave up 9 bases and V 0 bases, and 6 bases lay outside the gene matches. This CDR3 is built from 15 residues. The CDR3 DNA sequence: TGTGCCAGCAGCTTAGCGACTAGCGGGAGAGTCGTGCAGTACTTC. This encodes CASSLATSGRVVQYF.

The chain combines TRBV6-6 with TRBJ1-5; D call uncertain. The V gene's germline CDR1 is MNHNY and CDR2 SVGAGI (reference sequence). Trimming stripped 0 bases from V and 0 bases from J, with 3 bases between. The CDR3 runs to 14 residues. CDR3 loop: CASSYSNSNQPQHF. The CDR3 bases are TGTGCCAGCAGTTACTCGAATAGCAATCAGCCCCAGCATTTT.

The chain uses TRBV11-2 and TRBJ1-5; no reliable D call. CDR3 length: 14 residues. With 3 bases removed from V and 0 bases from J, the gap between germline ends came to 6 bases. The germline CDR1 and CDR2 sequences are SGHAT and FQNNGV. The CDR3 nucleotides read TGTGCCAGCAGCTTCGCGGATAGCAATCAGCCCCAGCATTTT. Amino acid sequence: CASSFADSNQPQHF.

The chain is built from TRBV20-1 and TRBJ2-5; 13 bases fit TRBD2. Germline V lookup: CDR1 DFQATT, CDR2 SNEGSKA (reference sequence). Losses at the gene ends were 0 bases for V and 6 bases for J; bases not matched to a gene: 7. The CDR3 consists of 16 residues. In DNA, the CDR3 is TGCAGTGCTAGAGATTCACTAGCGGGAGGGGGAAAGACCCAGTACTTC. It yields the protein CSARDSLAGGGKTQYF.